Shown below are 3 T cell receptor beta chains from a single sample sequenced in a study of T-cell memory formation after mild COVID-19. TCRdb independently ran MiXCR on the 5' RACE reads; one entry per CDR3 protein. This table has about 350,000 distinct CDR3 sequences, approximately 13% appearing once. The sample taken for sequencing was PBMCs or a T cell subset sorted from them (not recorded which). The receptor set was obtained from a man between 18 and 29 years old who had mild COVID-19 (a few samples of this study predate the infection). Cell type and time point are not known.

There are many counts of this clonotype. This chain connects TRBV28 to TRBJ2-3; no definite D call. Germline V lookup: CDR1 MDHEN, CDR2 SYDVKM. V lost 8 bases and J lost 0, with 15 bases in between. The CDR3 is 15 amino acids. CDR3 loop: CASSIAASSTDTQYF. In DNA, the CDR3 is TGTGCCAGCTCCATTGCTGCGTCTAGCACAGATACGCAGTATTTT.

The rearrangement links TRBV3-1 to TRBJ2-2; TRBD2 matches at 10 bases. J gave up 9 bases and V 1 base, and 8 bases lay outside the gene matches. This CDR3 region has 16 residues. CDR1 is LGHDT and CDR2 is YNNKEL in the germline V gene (reference sequence). Here the CDR3 reads CASSQAAAGGLRELFF. CDR3 sequence (DNA): TGTGCCAGCAGCCAAGCCGCAGCGGGGGGGCTACGGGAGCTGTTTTTT.

The chain is built from TRBV7-9 and TRBJ2-3, with D possibly being TRBD1 or TRBD2 (5 bases each). CDR3 length: 13 residues. V shed 1 base and J shed 15 bases, with 17 bases lying between them. Germline CDR1 and CDR2: SEHNR and FQNEAQ (reference sequence). In DNA form, the CDR3 reads TGTGCCAGCAGCTTAGTGGGGGTGGTGACCTCATATTTT. Translation: CASSLVGVVTSYF.